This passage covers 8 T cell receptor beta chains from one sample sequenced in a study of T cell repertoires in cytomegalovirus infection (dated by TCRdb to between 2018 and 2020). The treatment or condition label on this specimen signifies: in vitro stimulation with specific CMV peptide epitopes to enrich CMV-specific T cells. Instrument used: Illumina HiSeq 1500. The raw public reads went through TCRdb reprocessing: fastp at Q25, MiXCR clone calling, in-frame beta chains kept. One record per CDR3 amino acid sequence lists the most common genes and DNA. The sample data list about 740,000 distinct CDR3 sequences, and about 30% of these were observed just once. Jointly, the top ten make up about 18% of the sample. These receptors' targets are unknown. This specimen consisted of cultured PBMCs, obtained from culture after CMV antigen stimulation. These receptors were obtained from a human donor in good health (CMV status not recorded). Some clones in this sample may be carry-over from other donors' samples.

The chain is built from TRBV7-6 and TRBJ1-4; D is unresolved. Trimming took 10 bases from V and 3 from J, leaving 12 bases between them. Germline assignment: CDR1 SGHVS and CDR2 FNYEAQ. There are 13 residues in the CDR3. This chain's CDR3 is CATTRVANEKLFF. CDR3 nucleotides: TGTGCCACCACGAGGGTGGCTAATGAAAAACTGTTTTTT.

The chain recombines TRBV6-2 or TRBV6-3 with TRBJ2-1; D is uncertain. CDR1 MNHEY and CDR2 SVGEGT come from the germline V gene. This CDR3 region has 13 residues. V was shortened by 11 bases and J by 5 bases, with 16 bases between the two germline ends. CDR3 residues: CAVIRESNNEQFF. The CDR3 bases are TGTGCCGTAATAAGGGAATCGAACAATGAGCAGTTCTTC.

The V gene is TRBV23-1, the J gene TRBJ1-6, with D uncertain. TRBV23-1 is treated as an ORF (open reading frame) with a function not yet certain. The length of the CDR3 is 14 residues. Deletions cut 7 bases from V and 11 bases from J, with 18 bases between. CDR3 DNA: TGCGCCAGCACCCAACCCCCAGGACCAGCACCCCTCCACTTT. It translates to CASTQPPGPAPLHF.

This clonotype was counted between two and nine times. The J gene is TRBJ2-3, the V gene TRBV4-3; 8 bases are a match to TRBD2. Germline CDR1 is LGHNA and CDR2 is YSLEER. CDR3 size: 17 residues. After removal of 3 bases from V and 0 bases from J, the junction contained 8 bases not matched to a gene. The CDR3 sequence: CASSQQLAEISTDTQYF. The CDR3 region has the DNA TGCGCCAGCAGCCAGCAACTAGCGGAAATTAGCACAGATACGCAGTATTTT.

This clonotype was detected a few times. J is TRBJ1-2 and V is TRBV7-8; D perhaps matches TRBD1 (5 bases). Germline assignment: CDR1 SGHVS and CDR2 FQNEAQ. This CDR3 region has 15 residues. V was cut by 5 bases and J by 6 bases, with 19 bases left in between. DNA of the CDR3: TGTGCCAGCAGCCTCTACGGGACGGACCAAAATGGCTACACCTTC. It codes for CASSLYGTDQNGYTF.

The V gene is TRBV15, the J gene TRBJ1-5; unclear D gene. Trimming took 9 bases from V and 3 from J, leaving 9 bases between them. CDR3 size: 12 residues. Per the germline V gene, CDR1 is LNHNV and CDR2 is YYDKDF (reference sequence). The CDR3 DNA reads TGTGCCACGGCACAATTCAATCAGCCCCAGCATTTT. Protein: CATAQFNQPQHF.

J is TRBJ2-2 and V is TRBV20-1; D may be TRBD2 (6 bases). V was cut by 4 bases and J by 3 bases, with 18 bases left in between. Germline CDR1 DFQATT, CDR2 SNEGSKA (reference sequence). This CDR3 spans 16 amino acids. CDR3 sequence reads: CSAKEDGGRYTGELFF. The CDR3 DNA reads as TGCAGTGCTAAGGAGGACGGGGGAAGGTACACCGGGGAGCTGTTTTTT.

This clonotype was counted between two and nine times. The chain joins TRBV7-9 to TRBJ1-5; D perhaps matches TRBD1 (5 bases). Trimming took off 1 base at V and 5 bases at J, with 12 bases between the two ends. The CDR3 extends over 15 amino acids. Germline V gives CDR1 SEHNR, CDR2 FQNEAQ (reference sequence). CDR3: CASSLGGRADQPQHF. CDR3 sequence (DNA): TGTGCCAGCAGCTTAGGAGGCAGGGCTGATCAGCCCCAGCATTTT. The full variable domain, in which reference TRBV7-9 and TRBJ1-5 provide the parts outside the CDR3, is DTGVSQNPRHKITKRGQNVTFRCDPISEHNRLYWYRQTLGQGPEFLTYFQNEAQLEKSRLLSDRFSAERPKGSFSTLEIQRTEQGDSAMYLCASSLGGRADQPQHFGDGTRLSIL.